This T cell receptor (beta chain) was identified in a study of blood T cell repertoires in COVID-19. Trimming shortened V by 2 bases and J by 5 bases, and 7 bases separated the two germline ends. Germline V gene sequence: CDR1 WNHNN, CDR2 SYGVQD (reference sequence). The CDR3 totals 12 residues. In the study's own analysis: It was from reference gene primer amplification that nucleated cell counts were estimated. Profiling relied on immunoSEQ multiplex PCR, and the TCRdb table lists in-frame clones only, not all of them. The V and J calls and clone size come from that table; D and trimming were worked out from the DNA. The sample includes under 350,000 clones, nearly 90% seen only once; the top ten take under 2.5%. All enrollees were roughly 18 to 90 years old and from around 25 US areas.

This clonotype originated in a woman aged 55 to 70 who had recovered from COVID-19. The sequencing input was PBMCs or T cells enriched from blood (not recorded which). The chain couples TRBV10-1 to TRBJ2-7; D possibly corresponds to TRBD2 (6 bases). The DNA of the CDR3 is TGCGCCAGCAGTGAGCGGGGGAACGAGCAGTACTTC. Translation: CASSERGNEQYF.